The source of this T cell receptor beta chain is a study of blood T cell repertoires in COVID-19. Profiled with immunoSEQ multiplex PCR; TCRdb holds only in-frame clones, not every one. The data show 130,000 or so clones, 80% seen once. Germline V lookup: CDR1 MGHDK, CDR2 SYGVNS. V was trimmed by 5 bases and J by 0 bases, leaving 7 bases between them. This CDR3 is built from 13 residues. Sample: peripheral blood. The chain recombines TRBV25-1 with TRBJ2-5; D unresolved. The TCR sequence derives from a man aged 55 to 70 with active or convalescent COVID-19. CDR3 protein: CASSIDNQETQYF. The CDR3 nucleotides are TGTGCCAGCAGTATAGACAACCAAGAGACCCAGTACTTC.